A selection of T cell receptor beta chains follows, all from one sample in a study of T cell responses to AZD1222 COVID-19 vaccine. Generated by immunoSEQ multiplex PCR, the TCRdb table keeps only in-frame clones and is missing some. The sample gives about 110,000 clones, around 90% of which show up once; under 10% is in the top ten. This sample comprised peripheral blood, obtained on day 0 of AZD1222 vaccination. Receptors were obtained from an adult in good health. Both conserved end residues are part of each CDR3.

v_call: TRBV9; cdr3_aa: CASSPLRGTGTGNTIYF
v_call: TRBV9; cdr3_aa: CASSVTAATGDTEAFF
v_call: TRBV2; cdr3_aa: CASNGGTGNTEAFF
v_call: TRBV19; cdr3_aa: CASSPGQGLNTEAFF
v_call: TRBV7-2; cdr3_aa: CASSLDGTYSGNTIYF
v_call: TRBV19; cdr3_aa: CASNWGYGYTF
v_call: TRBV18; cdr3_aa: CASSQRAKDTEAFF
v_call: TRBV5-6; cdr3_aa: CATLSSEGAVTEAFF
v_call: TRBV7-3; cdr3_aa: CASSLTPRPSEQYF
v_call: TRBV30; cdr3_aa: CASSGGTGGYEQYF
v_call: TRBV7-9; cdr3_aa: CASSPARAGEATNEKLFF
v_call: TRBV2; cdr3_aa: CASSEGLAGGYNEQFF
v_call: TRBV30; cdr3_aa: CAWRVRGYGYTF
v_call: TRBV5-5; cdr3_aa: CASSSTGYAYGYTF
v_call: TRBV28; cdr3_aa: CASSLLSRTHYGYTF
v_call: TRBV7-8; cdr3_aa: CASSIAGGSWANVLTF
v_call: TRBV3-1/TRBV3-2; cdr3_aa: CASSQPGGRGVNTQYF
v_call: TRBV11-2; cdr3_aa: CASSEGRRSNQPQHF
v_call: TRBV5-1; cdr3_aa: CASSLPGNTIYF
v_call: TRBV10-3; cdr3_aa: CAISSQGNTEAFF
v_call: TRBV19; cdr3_aa: CASSIVGQSYEQYF
v_call: TRBV24-1; cdr3_aa: CATSVSEHYGYTF
v_call: TRBV2; cdr3_aa: CASSPPGQLTGELFF
v_call: TRBV5-6; cdr3_aa: CASGWGQGGDGYTF
v_call: TRBV27; cdr3_aa: CASRMTRQTQETQYF
v_call: TRBV10-3; cdr3_aa: CAISESMIGGIYGYTF
v_call: TRBV10-1; cdr3_aa: CASSESWSRGGNEQFF
v_call: TRBV19; cdr3_aa: CASSIGQGEIDNEQFF
v_call: TRBV30; cdr3_aa: CAWSDQRHEQYF
v_call: TRBV4-1; cdr3_aa: CASSQVFRNQNEKLFF
v_call: TRBV29-1; cdr3_aa: CSVEEGTALNTEAFF
v_call: TRBV7-7; cdr3_aa: CASSFRKDRQETQYF
v_call: TRBV6-5; cdr3_aa: CASRRLGITNEKLFF
v_call: TRBV27; cdr3_aa: CASRSDRARGTGPSGANVLTF
v_call: TRBV7-9; cdr3_aa: CASSSRQGSGELFF
v_call: TRBV12-3/TRBV12-4; cdr3_aa: CASRPQADTEAFF
v_call: TRBV2; cdr3_aa: CASGVVSYNEQFF
v_call: TRBV19; cdr3_aa: CASSSGLAAGELFF
v_call: TRBV5-1; cdr3_aa: CASSALGNYGYTF
v_call: TRBV27; cdr3_aa: CASSLSEGGYGYTF
v_call: TRBV27; cdr3_aa: CASSLAAGARTEAFF
v_call: TRBV5-6; cdr3_aa: CASQGDLTDTQYF
v_call: TRBV19; cdr3_aa: CASSPSQGLGNTIYF
v_call: TRBV28; cdr3_aa: CATGRGLAGGGYF
v_call: TRBV9; cdr3_aa: CASSVGVAGGEETQYF
v_call: TRBV5-4; cdr3_aa: CASSLVAENIQYF
v_call: TRBV2; cdr3_aa: CASSSSGAVNGYTF
v_call: TRBV10-1; cdr3_aa: CASSGGVEVNEQFF
v_call: TRBV19; cdr3_aa: CASRLGPYNEQFF
v_call: TRBV11-2; cdr3_aa: CASSGGLTAYEQYF
v_call: TRBV28; cdr3_aa: CASRDRTNSPLHF
v_call: TRBV28; cdr3_aa: CASSFRRGPTYEQYF
v_call: TRBV3-1/TRBV3-2; cdr3_aa: CASSQELGTGVYQPQHF
v_call: TRBV12-3/TRBV12-4; cdr3_aa: CASSAGFYGYTF
v_call: TRBV3-1/TRBV3-2; cdr3_aa: CASSQGVRESPLHF
v_call: TRBV5-1; cdr3_aa: CASSLTGDNSPLHF
v_call: TRBV12-5; cdr3_aa: CASGQQVTEAFF